The 3 T cell receptor beta chains listed next were all sequenced from one sample in a study of T-cell memory formation after mild COVID-19. TCRdb independently ran MiXCR on the 5' RACE reads; one entry per CDR3 protein. The repertoire holds 90,000 to 120,000 distinct CDR3 sequences, with about an eighth as singletons. Sequencing input: PBMCs or a T cell subset sorted from them (not recorded which). These receptors were taken from a man younger than 30 who had mild COVID-19 (a few samples of this study predate the infection). Cell type and time point are not known.

The rearrangement links TRBV2 to TRBJ2-7; possible D gene TRBD1, 5 bases. The CDR3 contains 14 residues. Germline V CDR1 and CDR2: SNHLY, FYNNEI. The V gene lost 11 bases and the J gene lost 0 bases, with 17 bases spanning the gap. The CDR3 loop reads CAAARGPYSYEQYF. Here the CDR3 DNA reads TGTGCCGCTGCAAGGGGCCCTTACTCCTACGAGCAGTACTTC.

V is TRBV14 and J is TRBJ2-2; D unresolved. From germline, CDR1 is SGHDN and CDR2 FVKESK. The CDR3 runs to 13 residues. Trimming removed 6 bases from V and 6 bases from J, with 11 bases in between. The CDR3 spells CASRLSGSGELFF. DNA for the CDR3: TGTGCCAGCAGATTATCTGGATCCGGGGAGCTGTTTTTT.

This clonotype was detected only a few times. The chain joins TRBV6-2 or TRBV6-3 to TRBJ2-1; D might be TRBD1 or TRBD2, each matching 6 bases. Germline assignment: CDR1 MNHEY and CDR2 SVGEGT. The CDR3 is 14 residues long. V gave up 6 bases and J gave up 1 base, with 10 bases separating them. CDR3 protein: CASSAGTSYNEQFF. The CDR3 nucleotides read TGTGCCAGCAGCGCGGGGACATCCTACAATGAGCAGTTCTTC.